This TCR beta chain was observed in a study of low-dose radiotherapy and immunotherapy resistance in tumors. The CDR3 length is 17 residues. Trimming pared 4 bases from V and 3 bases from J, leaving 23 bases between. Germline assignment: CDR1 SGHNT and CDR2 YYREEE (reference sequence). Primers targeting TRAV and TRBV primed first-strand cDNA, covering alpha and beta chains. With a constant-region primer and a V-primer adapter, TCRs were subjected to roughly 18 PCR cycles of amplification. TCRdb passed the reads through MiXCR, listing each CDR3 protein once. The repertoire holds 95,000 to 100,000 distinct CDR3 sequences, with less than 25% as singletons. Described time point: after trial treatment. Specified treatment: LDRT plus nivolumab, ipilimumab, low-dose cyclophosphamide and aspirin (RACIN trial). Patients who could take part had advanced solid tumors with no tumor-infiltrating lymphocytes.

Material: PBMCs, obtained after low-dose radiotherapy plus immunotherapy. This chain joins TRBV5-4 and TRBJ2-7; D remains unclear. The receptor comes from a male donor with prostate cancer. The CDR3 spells CASSPPAGNEVGYEQYF. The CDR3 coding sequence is TGTGCCAGCAGCCCTCCCGCTGGGAATGAGGTGGGCTACGAGCAGTACTTC.